Presented here are 19 T cell receptor beta chains from one specimen sequenced in a study of cytomegalovirus exposure and HLA in healthy donors. The PCR contained 60 Vbeta and 13 Jbeta primers. Data came from immunoSEQ multiplex PCR; TCRdb stores just in-frame clones and leaves some out. The sample holds 90,000 to 150,000 clones, around 79% seen once. Input material: PBMCs. Receptors were obtained from a young woman in good health and CMV-seropositive.

The chain uses TRBV28 and TRBJ2-3, with 9 bases matching TRBD2. The CDR3 consists of 14 residues. Germline V CDR1 and CDR2: MDHEN, SYDVKM. V trimming: 5 bases; J trimming: 1 base; junction bases outside the gene matches: 1. In nucleotides, the CDR3 is TGTGCCAGCAGTCCTAGCGGGGGCACAGATACGCAGTATTTT. Protein: CASSPSGGTDTQYF.

The chain carries TRBV12-5 and TRBJ1-2; the D is unclear. V was shortened by 3 bases and J by 8 bases, with 22 bases between the two germline ends. CDR1 is LGHNT, CDR2 FRNRAP, per germline. The CDR3 is 16 amino acids. CDR3 sequence reads: CASGLVPPSGLRGYTF. The CDR3, as DNA: TGTGCTAGTGGTTTAGTTCCGCCTTCGGGATTAAGGGGCTACACCTTC.

The J gene is TRBJ2-1, the V gene TRBV7-7; 8 nucleotides align to TRBD1. Germline V gene data show CDR1 as SSHAT and CDR2 as FNYEAQ (reference sequence). The CDR3 runs to 13 residues. V was clipped by 5 bases and J by 6 bases; unmatched bases: 3. This chain's CDR3 is CASSETGGNEQFF. The CDR3 DNA is TGTGCCAGCAGCGAAACAGGGGGCAATGAGCAGTTCTTC.

This clone was seen a few times. V gene TRBV6-1 combines with J gene TRBJ2-7; D gene unclear. The CDR3 loop spans 12 amino acids. The ends were cut back, 1 base at V and 6 bases at J, with 7 bases in the middle. Germline V gene data show CDR1 as MNHNS and CDR2 as SASEGT. The CDR3 DNA is TGTGCCAGCAGTGAAGTCCGCGCCGAGCAGTACTTC. It codes for CASSEVRAEQYF.

In DNA form, the CDR3 reads TGTGCCAGCAGTTTACCCCAGGGGCCCCAGCATTTT. Its protein product is CASSLPQGPQHF. The rearrangement uses TRBV28 and TRBJ1-5; TRBD1 is a possible D gene (5 bases). The germline gives CDR1 MDHEN, CDR2 SYDVKM. CDR3 length: 12 residues. V was shortened by 2 bases and J by 9 bases, with 8 bases between the two germline ends.

The chain combines TRBV4-1 with TRBJ2-5; 10 bases agree with TRBD2. The CDR3 has 21 residues. The J segment lost 0 bases and the V segment lost 0 bases, leaving 16 bases of the junction unmatched. Germline CDR1 reads MGHRA; CDR2 reads YSYEKL. This CDR3 reads CASSQEGWMIAGGLNQETQYF. In DNA form, the CDR3 reads TGCGCCAGCAGCCAAGAGGGATGGATGATAGCGGGGGGCCTGAACCAAGAGACCCAGTACTTC.

The chain couples TRBV23-1 to TRBJ2-3, with 10 positions matching TRBD1. TRBV23-1 is recorded as an ORF, its role being uncertain. J lost 4 bases, V lost 7 bases, and 14 bases had no gene match. CDR3 length: 17 amino acids. As DNA, the CDR3 is TGCGCCAGCAAACCGCCCGACAGGGGGCAGCGGGCAGATACGCAGTATTTT. It encodes CASKPPDRGQRADTQYF.

V is TRBV10-3 and J is TRBJ1-1; TRBD1 might be the D (5 bases). Trimming stripped 8 bases from V and 0 bases from J, with 10 bases between. Germline assignment: CDR1 ENHRY and CDR2 SYGVKD. The CDR3 loop spans 13 amino acids. CDR3 bases: TGTGCCATCGGCCAGGGAATGAACACTGAAGCTTTCTTT. Residues: CAIGQGMNTEAFF.

On this clone: The germline gene is not matched at one end of the junction; a read error may be the cause. This chain joins TRBV15 and TRBJ2-1; D not certain. The CDR3 spans 14 residues. The germline V gene has CDR1 LNHNV and CDR2 YYDKDF (reference sequence). In DNA, the CDR3 is TGTGCCACCAACAGAGTTCTAGGCTACAATGAGCAGTTCTTC. This translates into CATNRVLGYNEQFF.

This chain connects TRBV7-9 to TRBJ1-3; 7 nucleotides match TRBD1. The germline V gene encodes CDR1 SEHNR and CDR2 FQNEAQ (reference sequence). This CDR3 contains 16 residues. V dropped 2 bases and J dropped 4; count of bases not matched to a gene: 8. DNA of the CDR3: TGTGCCAGCAGCTTACGGGGTGACAGGGTCGGAAACACCATATATTTT. Translated: CASSLRGDRVGNTIYF. Using reference TRBV7-9 and TRBJ1-3 for the parts outside the CDR3, the full variable domain is DTGVSQNPRHKITKRGQNVTFRCDPISEHNRLYWYRQTLGQGPEFLTYFQNEAQLEKSRLLSDRFSAERPKGSFSTLEIQRTEQGDSAMYLCASSLRGDRVGNTIYFGEGSWLTVV.

CDR3 in amino acids: CASTTSGADTQYF. CDR3 sequence (DNA): TGCGCCAGTACGACTAGCGGGGCAGATACGCAGTATTTT. The chain carries TRBV5-1 and TRBJ2-3, with 11 bases fitting TRBD2. The CDR3 sequence is 13 residues long. Looked up from germline, CDR1 is SGHRS and CDR2 is YFSETQ. V lost 8 bases and J lost 4; bases outside the gene matches: 3.

This chain uses TRBV7-2 with TRBJ2-5; TRBD2 aligns across 11 bases. V dropped 3 bases and J dropped 2; count of bases not matched to a gene: 5. Germline CDR1 SGHTA, CDR2 FQGNSA. The length of the CDR3 is 16 residues. CDR3 protein: CASSFLLAGDQETQYF. Here the CDR3 DNA reads TGTGCCAGCAGCTTCCTACTAGCGGGGGATCAAGAGACCCAGTACTTC. Full variable domain (missing parts from reference TRBV7-2 and TRBJ2-5): GAGVSQSPSNKVTEKGKDVELRCDPISGHTALYWYRQSLGQGLEFLIYFQGNSAPDKSGLPSDRFSAERTGGSVSTLTIQRTQQEDSAVYLCASSFLLAGDQETQYFGPGTRLLVL.

This clone was detected only once. The rearrangement uses TRBV7-9 and TRBJ2-3; 10 nucleotides align to TRBD2. Germline V gene data show CDR1 as SEHNR and CDR2 as FQNEAQ (reference sequence). This CDR3 comprises 15 residues. V trimming: 5 bases; J trimming: 2 bases; junction bases outside the gene matches: 4. This chain's CDR3 is CASSRAGGVTDTQYF. CDR3 nucleotides: TGTGCCAGCAGCCGAGCGGGGGGGGTCACAGATACGCAGTATTTT.

The V gene is TRBV29-1, the J gene TRBJ1-3, with D uncertain. This CDR3 has 13 amino acids. The ends were cut back, 4 bases at V and 1 base at J, with 8 bases in the middle. Germline V CDR1 and CDR2: SQVTM, ANQGSEA. The CDR3, as DNA: TGCAGCGTTGCGGGATTATCTGGAAACACCATATATTTT. Protein sequence: CSVAGLSGNTIYF. The whole variable domain, remainder taken from reference TRBV29-1 and TRBJ1-3, is SAVISQKPSRDICQRGTSLTIQCQVDSQVTMMFWYRQQPGQSLTLIATANQGSEATYESGFVIDKFPISRPNLTFSTLTVSNMSPEDSSIYLCSVAGLSGNTIYFGEGSWLTVV.

The V and J genes are TRBV6-5 and TRBJ1-4; TRBD1 might be the D (6 bases). The CDR3 contains 15 residues. V lost 4 bases and J 4 bases, leaving 13 bases between the germline ends. Germline values: CDR1 MNHEY, CDR2 SVGAGI. The CDR3 DNA follows: TGTGCCAGCAGTTCCGCCAGACAGGTTAATGAAAAACTGTTTTTT. This encodes CASSSARQVNEKLFF.

The chain employs TRBV5-6 and TRBJ1-2; TRBD1 matches 7 bases. CDR1 is SGHDT, CDR2 YYEEEE, per germline. The V segment lost 0 bases and the J segment 4 bases; nucleotides outside the gene matches: 9. The CDR3 has 16 amino acids. This CDR3 is CASSLVDRAIPYGYTF. Written as DNA, the CDR3 is TGTGCCAGCAGCTTGGTTGACAGGGCCATTCCCTATGGCTACACCTTC. Full variable domain (outside the CDR3, taken from reference TRBV5-6 and TRBJ1-2): DAGVTQSPTHLIKTRGQQVTLRCSPKSGHDTVSWYQQALGQGPQFIFQYYEEEERQRGNFPDRFSGHQFPNYSSELNVNALLLGDSALYLCASSLVDRAIPYGYTFGSGTRLTVV.

The V and J genes are TRBV28 and TRBJ2-1, with TRBD2 as a possible D gene (6 bases). CDR1 and CDR2 from the germline V gene are MDHEN and SYDVKM. The CDR3 runs to 15 residues. V was clipped by 1 base and J by 8 bases, with 15 bases between them. This chain's CDR3 is CASSLLVGGRHEQFF. The CDR3 DNA sequence: TGTGCCAGCAGTTTATTAGTGGGGGGACGCCATGAGCAGTTCTTC.

The chain is built from TRBV7-2 and TRBJ1-2; 9 bases agree with TRBD1. Germline V gives CDR1 SGHTA, CDR2 FQGNSA. The CDR3 spans 14 residues. V dropped 5 bases and J dropped 8; count of bases not matched to a gene: 9. CDR3 nucleotides: TGTGCCAGCAGCCAGGACAGGGGAGGGTGGGGCTACACCTTC. Its translation is CASSQDRGGWGYTF.

As to this clone: A junction boundary mismatches the germline segment, possibly from a read error. The chain has TRBV5-6 and TRBJ2-1; TRBD2 might be the D (6 bases). Germline loops: CDR1 SGHDT, CDR2 YYEEEE. The CDR3 runs to 17 residues. CDR3 in DNA: TGTGCCAGCAGCTTGGTGGTCGGGACTCGCTCCCACAATGAGCAGTTCTTC. Translation: CASSLVVGTRSHNEQFF.